One and the same sample provided the 2 T cell receptor beta chains below, sequenced in a study of blood T cells in healthy people across ages. The authors ran a second PCR of roughly 6 to 12 cycles using a sample-barcoded 5' primer and a J-beta primer mix. MiXCR, applied by TCRdb to the 5' RACE reads, yields one record per CDR3 protein. The sample has some 1,800,000 distinct CDR3 sequences; about two fifths are singletons. Sequencing was performed on blood. These receptor sequences come from a human donor in good health.

This clonotype was seen a handful of times. The chain joins TRBV29-1 to TRBJ2-7, with 11 bases that match TRBD1. Germline lookup yields CDR1 SQVTM and CDR2 ANQGSEA. The CDR3 sequence is 14 residues long. Trimming removed 0 bases from V and 7 bases from J; junction bases left unmatched: 5. The CDR3 region has the DNA TGCAGCGTTGAAGATGGGGACAGGGGGGCGGAGCAGTACTTC. Translated, it gives CSVEDGDRGAEQYF.

This chain joins TRBV29-1 and TRBJ2-3, with 11 bases aligning to TRBD2. This CDR3 spans 15 amino acids. V dropped 5 bases and J dropped 2; count of bases not matched to a gene: 6. Germline V CDR1 and CDR2: SQVTM, ANQGSEA. The CDR3 region is CSVRRLAGSTDTQYF. CDR3 coding DNA: TGCAGCGTTAGACGACTAGCGGGGTCCACAGATACGCAGTATTTT.